This T cell receptor (beta chain) was profiled in a study of type 1 regulatory T cells. Study as a whole: An in vitro protocol generated T-allo10, a Tr1-enriched, alloantigen-specific CD4 T cell product.

This clonotype ranks as medium-sized. TCRdb re-derived calls from the reads in MiXCR, one entry per CDR3 protein. This sample has about 19,000 distinct CDR3 sequences; around 9.6% occur once, and the top ten carry approximately 3%. Germline V CDR1 and CDR2: SGHRS, YFSETQ. There are 12 residues in the CDR3. The J segment lost 7 bases and the V segment lost 9 bases, leaving 3 bases of the junction unmatched. The receptor was isolated from a human donor in good health. The sample was CD4+ T cells, either the whole sample or a sorted fraction (not recorded which). The chain has TRBV5-1 and TRBJ2-1, with TRBD2 matching 11 bases. CDR3 sequence (DNA): TGCGCCACAGGGACTAGCGGTAATGAGCAGTTCTTC. Translation: CATGTSGNEQFF.